Listed below are T cell receptor beta chains from one sample, sequenced in a study of OX40 agonist ivuxolimab in advanced cancers. The assay was immunoSEQ multiplex PCR, and TCRdb's table has in-frame clones only and misses some. The table includes approximately 76,000 clones, more than 85% detected once. The sample here was CD4+ or CD8+ T cells sorted from blood, taken in a trial of the OX40 agonist ivuxolimab. These receptors were taken from an adult with an advanced solid tumor such as melanoma, head and neck, liver or kidney cancer. Each CDR3 is given with its conserved first and last residue. Fields, in order: D gene, clone size, J gene, V gene, CDR3 protein, CDR3 DNA. A D gene is named only where the DNA matches it firmly. Clone size, where shown, is once, few, many, or a class for clones that have expanded.

D: NA; size: NA; J: TRBJ2-2; V: TRBV7-8; CDR3: CASSSPQLANTGELFF; DNA: TGTGCCAGCAGCTCCCCCCAACTAGCGAACACCGGGGAGCTGTTTTTT
D: NA; size: NA; J: TRBJ1-1; V: TRBV15; CDR3: CATLEAGNTEAFF; DNA: TGTGCCACCTTGGAAGCGGGGAACACTGAAGCTTTCTTT
D: NA; size: NA; J: TRBJ2-7; V: TRBV6-1; CDR3: CASSPGQGGYEQYF; DNA: TGTGCCAGCAGCCCTGGGCAGGGGGGTTACGAGCAGTACTTC
D: NA; size: few; J: TRBJ1-2; V: TRBV7-9; CDR3: CASSLGGRHFYGYTF; DNA: TGTGCCAGCAGCTTAGGGGGCCGGCACTTCTATGGCTACACCTTC
D: TRBD1; size: few; J: TRBJ1-1; V: TRBV19; CDR3: CASSDRAVGNTEAFF; DNA: TGTGCCAGCTCCGACAGGGCGGTTGGGAACACTGAAGCTTTCTTT
D: TRBD2; size: NA; J: TRBJ2-7; V: TRBV19; CDR3: CASSPGAGIPSYEQYF; DNA: TGTGCCAGTAGTCCAGGAGCGGGAATACCCTCCTACGAGCAGTACTTC
D: NA; size: NA; J: TRBJ2-1; V: TRBV7-6; CDR3: CASSLEGWSSYNEQFF; DNA: TGTGCCAGCAGCTTAGAAGGATGGAGCTCCTACAATGAGCAGTTCTTC
D: TRBD1; size: NA; J: TRBJ1-1; V: TRBV7-9; CDR3: CASSPRTGPEAFF; DNA: TGTGCCAGCAGCCCCCGGACAGGGCCTGAAGCTTTCTTT
D: TRBD1; size: NA; J: TRBJ1-5; V: TRBV4-1; CDR3: CASSPKTGGQPQHF; DNA: TGCGCCAGCAGCCCTAAAACAGGGGGTCAGCCCCAGCATTTT
D: NA; size: NA; J: TRBJ2-1; V: TRBV5-1; CDR3: CASSFPAAWGNEQFF; DNA: TGCGCCAGCAGCTTCCCGGCAGCCTGGGGCAATGAGCAGTTCTTC
D: NA; size: few; J: TRBJ2-2; V: TRBV7-9; CDR3: CASSLTSWGNTGELFF; DNA: TGTGCCAGCAGCTTGACGTCGTGGGGGAACACCGGGGAGCTGTTTTTT
D: NA; size: NA; J: TRBJ1-5; V: TRBV28; CDR3: CASISGPSNQPQHF; DNA: TGTGCCAGCATTTCGGGGCCCTCCAATCAGCCCCAGCATTTT
D: NA; size: NA; J: TRBJ1-3; V: TRBV4-1; CDR3: CASSQRVGRVNSGNTIYF; DNA: TGCGCCAGCAGCCAAAGGGTAGGACGGGTGAACTCTGGAAACACCATATATTTT
D: TRBD1; size: NA; J: TRBJ1-2; V: TRBV7-8; CDR3: CASSQDRRHGYTF; DNA: TGTGCCAGCAGCCAGGACAGGCGTCATGGCTACACCTTC
D: NA; size: NA; J: TRBJ2-1; V: TRBV19; CDR3: CASSIEDSDNEQFF; DNA: TGTGCCAGTAGTATAGAGGACTCAGACAATGAGCAGTTCTTC
D: NA; size: NA; J: TRBJ1-5; V: TRBV9; CDR3: CASSPPLEGSVDEPQHF; DNA: TGTGCCAGCAGCCCCCCCCTTGAGGGATCGGTTGATGAGCCCCAGCATTTT
D: TRBD1; size: few; J: TRBJ1-4; V: TRBV19; CDR3: CASSSDRNEKLFF; DNA: TGTGCCAGTAGCTCGGACAGGAATGAAAAACTGTTTTTT
D: NA; size: NA; J: TRBJ2-3; V: TRBV11-2; CDR3: CASSFLYRLPRTDTQYF; DNA: TGTGCCAGCAGCTTTCTCTATCGTCTGCCGCGCACAGATACGCAGTATTTT
D: NA; size: NA; J: TRBJ1-1; V: TRBV21-1; CDR3: CASSTKGEGPSTEAFF; DNA: TGTGCCAGCAGCACTAAGGGGGAGGGCCCATCCACTGAAGCTTTCTTT
D: NA; size: NA; J: TRBJ1-2; V: TRBV9; CDR3: CASSVGATDHYGYTF; DNA: TGTGCCAGCAGCGTAGGGGCGACAGACCACTATGGCTACACCTTC
D: NA; size: NA; J: TRBJ2-3; V: TRBV19; CDR3: CASSDEGWGNTQYF; DNA: TGTGCCAGTAGTGACGAGGGTTGGGGAAATACGCAGTATTTT
D: NA; size: NA; J: TRBJ1-5; V: TRBV27; CDR3: CASSLSAGNQPQHF; DNA: TGTGCCAGCAGTTTATCGGCGGGCAATCAGCCCCAGCATTTT
D: TRBD2; size: once; J: TRBJ2-1; V: TRBV9; CDR3: CASNPPSGGSYNEQFF; DNA: TGTGCCAGCAACCCACCTAGCGGGGGGTCCTACAATGAGCAGTTCTTC
D: NA; size: NA; J: TRBJ2-7; V: TRBV19; CDR3: CASSPFAPGSNDEQYF; DNA: TGTGCCAGTAGCCCTTTTGCCCCAGGGTCTAATGACGAGCAGTACTTC
D: NA; size: NA; J: TRBJ2-5; V: TRBV28; CDR3: CASSDSGQWGGTQYF; DNA: TGTGCCAGCAGTGACTCGGGACAATGGGGGGGGACCCAGTACTTC
D: NA; size: NA; J: TRBJ1-1; V: TRBV12-5; CDR3: CASGLPPSRGTGEAFF; DNA: TGTGCTAGTGGTTTGCCTCCCAGCAGGGGAACGGGAGAAGCTTTCTTT
D: NA; size: NA; J: TRBJ2-7; V: TRBV14; CDR3: CASSQDAHLSYEQYF; DNA: TGTGCCAGCAGCCAAGATGCCCATCTAAGCTACGAGCAGTACTTC
D: TRBD2; size: NA; J: TRBJ2-3; V: TRBV27; CDR3: CASSLWASGHTQYF; DNA: TGTGCCAGCAGTTTATGGGCTAGCGGACATACGCAGTATTTT
D: NA; size: NA; J: TRBJ1-2; V: TRBV19; CDR3: CASGPGNLYGYTF; DNA: TGTGCCAGTGGCCCAGGGAACCTCTATGGCTACACCTTC
D: NA; size: NA; J: TRBJ2-1; V: TRBV6-5; CDR3: CASSRGAGWYNEQFF; DNA: TGTGCCAGCAGTAGGGGGGCCGGATGGTACAATGAGCAGTTCTTC
D: TRBD1; size: NA; J: TRBJ2-7; V: TRBV27; CDR3: CASSPGQGAYEQYF; DNA: TGTGCCAGCAGTCCTGGACAGGGGGCCTACGAGCAGTACTTC